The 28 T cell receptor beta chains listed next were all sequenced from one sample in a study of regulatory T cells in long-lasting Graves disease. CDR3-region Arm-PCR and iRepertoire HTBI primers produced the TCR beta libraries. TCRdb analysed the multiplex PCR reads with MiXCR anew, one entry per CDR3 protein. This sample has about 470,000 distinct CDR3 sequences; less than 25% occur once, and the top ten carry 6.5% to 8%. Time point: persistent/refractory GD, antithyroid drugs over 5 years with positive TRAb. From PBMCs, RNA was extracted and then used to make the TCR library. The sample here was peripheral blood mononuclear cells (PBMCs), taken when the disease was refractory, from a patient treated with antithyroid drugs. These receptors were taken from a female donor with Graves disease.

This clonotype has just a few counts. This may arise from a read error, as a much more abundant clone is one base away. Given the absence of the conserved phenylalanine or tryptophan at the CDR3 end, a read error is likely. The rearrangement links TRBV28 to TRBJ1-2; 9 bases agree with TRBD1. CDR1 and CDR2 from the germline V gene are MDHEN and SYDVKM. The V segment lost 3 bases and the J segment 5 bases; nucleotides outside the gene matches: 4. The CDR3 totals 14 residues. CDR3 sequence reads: CASSFPQGAYGYTL. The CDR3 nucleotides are TGTGCCAGCAGTTTTCCACAGGGGGCTTATGGCTACACCCTC.

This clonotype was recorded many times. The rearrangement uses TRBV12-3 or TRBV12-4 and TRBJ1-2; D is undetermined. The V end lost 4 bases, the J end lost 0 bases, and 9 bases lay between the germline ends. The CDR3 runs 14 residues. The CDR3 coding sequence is TGTGCCAGCAGTTATACATCTACTAACTATGGCTACACCTTC. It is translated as CASSYTSTNYGYTF.

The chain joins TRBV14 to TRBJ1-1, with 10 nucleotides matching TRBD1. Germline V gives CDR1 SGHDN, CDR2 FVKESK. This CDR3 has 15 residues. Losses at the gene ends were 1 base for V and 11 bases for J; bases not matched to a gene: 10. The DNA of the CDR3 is TGTGCCAGCAGCCAAGCGGTTTGGGACAGGGGTTTCGCTTTCTTT. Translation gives CASSQAVWDRGFAFF.

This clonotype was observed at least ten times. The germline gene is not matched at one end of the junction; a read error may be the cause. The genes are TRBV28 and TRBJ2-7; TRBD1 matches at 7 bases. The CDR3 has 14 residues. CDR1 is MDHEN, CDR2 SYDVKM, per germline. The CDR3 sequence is CASRFRGRFYEQYF. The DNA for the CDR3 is TGTGCCAGCCGTTTTAGGGGGCGCTTCTACGAGCAGTACTTC.

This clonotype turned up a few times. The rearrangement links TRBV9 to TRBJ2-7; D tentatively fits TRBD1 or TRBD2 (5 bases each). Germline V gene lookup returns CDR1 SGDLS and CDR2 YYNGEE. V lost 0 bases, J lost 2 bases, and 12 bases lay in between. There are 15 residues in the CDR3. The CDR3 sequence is CASSVAVGDPYEQYF. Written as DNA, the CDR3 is TGTGCCAGCAGCGTAGCGGTCGGGGACCCCTACGAGCAGTACTTC.

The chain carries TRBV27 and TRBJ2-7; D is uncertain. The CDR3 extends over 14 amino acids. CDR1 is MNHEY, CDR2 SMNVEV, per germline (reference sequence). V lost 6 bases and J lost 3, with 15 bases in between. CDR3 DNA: TGTGCCAGCAGCGAGACCATTATCGACTACGAGCAGTACTTC. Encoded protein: CASSETIIDYEQYF.

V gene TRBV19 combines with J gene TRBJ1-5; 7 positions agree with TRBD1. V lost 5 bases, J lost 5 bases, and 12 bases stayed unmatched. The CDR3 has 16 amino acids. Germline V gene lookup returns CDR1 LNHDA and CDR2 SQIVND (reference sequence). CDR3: CASSAGPGQMDQPQHF. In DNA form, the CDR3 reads TGTGCCAGTAGTGCTGGGCCGGGACAGATGGATCAGCCCCAGCATTTT.

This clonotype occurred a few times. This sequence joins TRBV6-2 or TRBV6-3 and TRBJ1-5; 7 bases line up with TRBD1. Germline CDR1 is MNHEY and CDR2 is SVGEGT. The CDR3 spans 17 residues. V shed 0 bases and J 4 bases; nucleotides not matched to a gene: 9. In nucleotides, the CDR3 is TGTGCCAGCAGTTACTCGGTAGCCCAGGGGGGAAATCAGCCCCAGCATTTT. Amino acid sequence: CASSYSVAQGGNQPQHF.

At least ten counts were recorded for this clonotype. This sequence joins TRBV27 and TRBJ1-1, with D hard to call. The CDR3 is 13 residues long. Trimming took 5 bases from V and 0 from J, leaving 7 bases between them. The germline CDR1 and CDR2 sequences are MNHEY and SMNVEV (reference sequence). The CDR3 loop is CASSPGMNTEAFF. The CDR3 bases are TGTGCCAGCAGTCCAGGAATGAACACTGAAGCTTTCTTT.

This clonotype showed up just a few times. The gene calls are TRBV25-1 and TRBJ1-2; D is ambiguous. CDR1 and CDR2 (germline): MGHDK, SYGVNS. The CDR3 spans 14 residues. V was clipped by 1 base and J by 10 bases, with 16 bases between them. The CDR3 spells CASSESDIFFDYTF. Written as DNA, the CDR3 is TGTGCCAGCAGTGAATCCGACATTTTTTTTGACTACACCTTC.

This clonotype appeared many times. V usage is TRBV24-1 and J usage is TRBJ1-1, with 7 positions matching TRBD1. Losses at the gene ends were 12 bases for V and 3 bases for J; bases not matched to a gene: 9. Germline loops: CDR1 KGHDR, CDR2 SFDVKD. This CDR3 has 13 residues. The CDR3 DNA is TGTGCCCCGAGGCTTCAGGGGGACACTGAAGCTTTCTTT. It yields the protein CAPRLQGDTEAFF.

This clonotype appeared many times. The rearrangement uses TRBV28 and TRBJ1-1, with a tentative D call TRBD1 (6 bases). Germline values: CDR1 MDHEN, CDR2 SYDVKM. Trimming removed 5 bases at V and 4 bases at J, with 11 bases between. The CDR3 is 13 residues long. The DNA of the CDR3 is TGTGCCAGCAGTCGCACAGGGTCCACTGAAGCTTTCTTT. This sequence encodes CASSRTGSTEAFF. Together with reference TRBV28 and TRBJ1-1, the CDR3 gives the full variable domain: DVKVTQSSRYLVKRTGEKVFLECVQDMDHENMFWYRQDPGLGLRLIYFSYDVKMKEKGDIPEGYSVSREKKERFSLILESASTNQTSMYLCASSRTGSTEAFFGQGTRLTVV.

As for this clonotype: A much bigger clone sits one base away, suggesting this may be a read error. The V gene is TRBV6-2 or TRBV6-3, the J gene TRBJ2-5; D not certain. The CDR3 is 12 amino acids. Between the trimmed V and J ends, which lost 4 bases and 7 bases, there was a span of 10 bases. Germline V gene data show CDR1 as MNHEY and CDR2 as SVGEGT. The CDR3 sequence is CASSWVRGTQYF. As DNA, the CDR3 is TGTGCCAGCAGTTGGGTTAGAGGGACCCAGTACTTC.

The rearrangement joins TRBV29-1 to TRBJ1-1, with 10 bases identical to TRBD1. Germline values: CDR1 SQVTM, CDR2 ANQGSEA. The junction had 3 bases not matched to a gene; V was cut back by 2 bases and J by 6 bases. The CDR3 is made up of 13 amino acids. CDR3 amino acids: CSVERQGAAEAFF. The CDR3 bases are TGCAGCGTTGAAAGACAGGGGGCCGCTGAAGCTTTCTTT.

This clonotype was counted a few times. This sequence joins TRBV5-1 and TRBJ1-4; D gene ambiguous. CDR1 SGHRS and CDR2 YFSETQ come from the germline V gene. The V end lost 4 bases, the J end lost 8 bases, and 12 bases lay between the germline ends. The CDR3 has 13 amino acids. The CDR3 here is CASSGRNGEKLFF. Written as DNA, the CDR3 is TGCGCCAGCAGCGGCCGGAATGGGGAAAAACTGTTTTTT.

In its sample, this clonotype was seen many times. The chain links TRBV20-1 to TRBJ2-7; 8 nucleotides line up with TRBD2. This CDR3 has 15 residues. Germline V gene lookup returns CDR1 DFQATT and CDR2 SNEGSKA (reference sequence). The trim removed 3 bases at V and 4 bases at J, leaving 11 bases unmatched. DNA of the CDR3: TGCAGTGCTAGTTCTCCACTAGCGGACAATTACGAGCAGTACTTC. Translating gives CSASSPLADNYEQYF.

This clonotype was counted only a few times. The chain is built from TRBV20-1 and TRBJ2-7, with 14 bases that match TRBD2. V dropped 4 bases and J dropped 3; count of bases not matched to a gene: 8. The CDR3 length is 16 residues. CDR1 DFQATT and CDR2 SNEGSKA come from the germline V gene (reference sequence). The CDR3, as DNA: TGCAGTGCTAATGGGGGGACTAGCGGGAGCTTCTACGAGCAGTACTTC. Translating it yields CSANGGTSGSFYEQYF.

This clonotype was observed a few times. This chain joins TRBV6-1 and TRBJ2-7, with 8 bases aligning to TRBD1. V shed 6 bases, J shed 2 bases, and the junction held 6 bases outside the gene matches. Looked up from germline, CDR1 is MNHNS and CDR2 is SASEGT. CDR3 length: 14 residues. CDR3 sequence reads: CASRLDRAAYEQYF. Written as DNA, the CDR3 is TGTGCCAGCAGGTTGGACAGGGCTGCCTACGAGCAGTACTTC.

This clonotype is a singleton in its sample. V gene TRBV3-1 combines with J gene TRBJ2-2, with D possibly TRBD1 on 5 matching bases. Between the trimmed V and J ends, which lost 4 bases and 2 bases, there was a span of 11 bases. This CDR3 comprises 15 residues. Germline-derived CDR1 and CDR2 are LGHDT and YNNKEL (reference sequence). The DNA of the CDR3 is TGTGCCAGCAGCCGTTGGACATCTAACACCGGGGAGCTGTTTTTT. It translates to CASSRWTSNTGELFF.

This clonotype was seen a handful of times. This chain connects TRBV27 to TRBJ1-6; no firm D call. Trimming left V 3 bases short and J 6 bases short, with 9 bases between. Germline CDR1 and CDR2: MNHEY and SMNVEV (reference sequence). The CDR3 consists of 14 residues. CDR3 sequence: CASSFPTTNSPLHF. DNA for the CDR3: TGTGCCAGCAGTTTTCCGACTACTAATTCACCCCTCCACTTT.

CDR3 DNA sequence: TGCGCCAGCAGCCTAACCCGACAGGGACTGAACACTGAAGCTTTCTTT. Translated, it gives CASSLTRQGLNTEAFF. The gene calls are TRBV5-1 and TRBJ1-1; 7 nucleotides align to TRBD1. The CDR3 runs 16 residues. CDR1 is SGHRS, CDR2 YFSETQ, per germline. V shed 4 bases, J shed 0 bases, and the junction held 9 bases outside the gene matches.

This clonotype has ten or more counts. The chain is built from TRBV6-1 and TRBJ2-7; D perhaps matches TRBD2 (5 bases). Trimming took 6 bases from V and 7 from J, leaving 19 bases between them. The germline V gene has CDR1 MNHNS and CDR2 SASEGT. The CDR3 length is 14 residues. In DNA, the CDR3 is TGTGCCAGCAGGGAGATGGGAGAGACACGGGAGCAGTACTTC. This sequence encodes CASREMGETREQYF.

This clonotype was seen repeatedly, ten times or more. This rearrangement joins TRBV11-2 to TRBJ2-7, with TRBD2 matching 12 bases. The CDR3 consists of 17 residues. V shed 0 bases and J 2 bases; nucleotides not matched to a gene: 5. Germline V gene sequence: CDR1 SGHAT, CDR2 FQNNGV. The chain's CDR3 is CASSLDQTSGSAYEQYF. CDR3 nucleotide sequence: TGTGCCAGCAGCTTAGATCAGACTAGCGGGAGTGCCTACGAGCAGTACTTC.

This chain's CDR3 is CASSPSPRVSYTF. CDR3 sequence (DNA): TGTGCCAGCAGTCCTAGTCCCCGAGTCTCCTACACCTTC. V usage is TRBV6-1 and J usage is TRBJ1-2; D is ambiguous. The V end was cut by 5 bases, the J end by 10 bases, with 17 bases between. Germline lookup yields CDR1 MNHNS and CDR2 SASEGT. The CDR3 sequence is 13 residues long.

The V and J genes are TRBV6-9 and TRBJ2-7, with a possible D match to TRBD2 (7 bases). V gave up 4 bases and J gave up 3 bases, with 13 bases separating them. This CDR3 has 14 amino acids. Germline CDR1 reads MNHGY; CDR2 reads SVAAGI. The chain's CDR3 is CASSFLADSYEQYF. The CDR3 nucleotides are TGTGCCAGCAGTTTTCTAGCGGACAGCTACGAGCAGTACTTC.

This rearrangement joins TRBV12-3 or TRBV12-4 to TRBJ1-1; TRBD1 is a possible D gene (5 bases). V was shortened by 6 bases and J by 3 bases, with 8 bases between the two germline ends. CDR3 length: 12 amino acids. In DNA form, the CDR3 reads TGTGCCAGCAGGGACATGGACACTGAAGCTTTCTTT. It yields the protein CASRDMDTEAFF.

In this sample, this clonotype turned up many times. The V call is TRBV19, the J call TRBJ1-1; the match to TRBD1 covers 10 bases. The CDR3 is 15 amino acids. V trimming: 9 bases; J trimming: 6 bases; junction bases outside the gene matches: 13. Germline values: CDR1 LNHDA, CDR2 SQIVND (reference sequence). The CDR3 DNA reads TGTGCCAGCCAGACAGGGGGCCGGGCAAGCGCTGAAGCTTTCTTT. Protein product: CASQTGGRASAEAFF.

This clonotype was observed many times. The CDR3 loop reads CASSYSGTIYEQYF. For the CDR3, the DNA is TGTGCCAGCAGTTACTCAGGGACAATCTACGAGCAGTACTTC. This chain uses TRBV6-5 with TRBJ2-7, with a possible D match to TRBD1 (6 bases). V shed 0 bases and J shed 3 bases, with 9 bases lying between them. Germline values: CDR1 MNHEY, CDR2 SVGAGI. The CDR3 runs 14 residues.